The clone carrying this TCR beta chain was counted only a few times. Repertoires were generated with immunoSEQ multiplex PCR, while TCRdb's copy carries only in-frame clones and drops some. The sample records 400,000 to 500,000 clones, about 88% being singletons. The CDR3 is 13 residues long. Trimming stripped 7 bases from V and 7 bases from J, with 11 bases between. The germline CDR1 and CDR2 sequences are LNHDA and SQIVND (reference sequence). The sample belongs to a study of blood T cell repertoires in COVID-19. Within the 2 weeks before study entry, each person in the exposed group met a COVID-19 case.

The sample taken for sequencing was PBMCs or T cells enriched from blood (not recorded which). The chain couples TRBV19 to TRBJ1-6; D is possibly TRBD1 (6 bases). The clonotype originates from a young woman who had been exposed to COVID-19. The CDR3: CASTGQPNSPLHF. The CDR3 DNA reads TGTGCCAGTACTGGACAGCCGAATTCACCCCTCCACTTT.